Shown below are 14 T cell receptor beta chains from a single sample sequenced in a study of blood T cells in healthy people across ages. Alongside a J-beta primer mix, a sample-barcoded 5' primer served in a second PCR lasting 7 to 11 cycles. TCRdb ran MiXCR on the 5' RACE reads and lists one entry per CDR3 protein. The sample lists 1,500,000 or so distinct CDR3 sequences; roughly 43% were seen once. The sequenced sample was blood. These TCRs come from a woman between 18 and 29 years old in good health.

This clonotype turned up a few times. The chain employs TRBV20-1 and TRBJ2-3; TRBD2 matches at 7 bases. The CDR3 consists of 15 residues. After removal of 3 bases from V and 2 bases from J, the junction contained 8 bases not matched to a gene. The V gene's germline CDR1 is DFQATT and CDR2 SNEGSKA (reference sequence). The CDR3 sequence is CSASGLVLHTDTQYF. CDR3 nucleotides: TGCAGTGCTAGCGGACTAGTCCTCCACACAGATACGCAGTATTTT.

This chain links TRBV20-1 with TRBJ2-2, with 11 bases aligning to TRBD2. The CDR3 is 14 residues long. V trimming: 6 bases; J trimming: 4 bases; junction bases outside the gene matches: 4. Per germline, CDR1 DFQATT and CDR2 SNEGSKA (reference sequence). Written as DNA, the CDR3 is TGCAGTGCCATTAGCGGGAGGGCCACCGGGGAGCTGTTTTTT. Protein product: CSAISGRATGELFF.

This clonotype was detected only a few times. The chain carries TRBV5-1 and TRBJ2-3; no reliable D call. Between the trimmed V and J ends, which lost 0 bases and 3 bases, there was a span of 14 bases. Germline V gives CDR1 SGHRS, CDR2 YFSETQ. There are 16 residues in the CDR3. The CDR3 DNA sequence: TGCGCCAGCAGCTTGGCGTTTGTTGGGATAACAGATACGCAGTATTTT. This encodes CASSLAFVGITDTQYF.

The chain joins TRBV4-1 to TRBJ2-1; D perhaps matches TRBD1 (6 bases). CDR3 size: 15 residues. Trimming stripped 3 bases from V and 3 bases from J, with 12 bases between. Germline V gene lookup returns CDR1 MGHRA and CDR2 YSYEKL. As DNA, the CDR3 is TGCGCCAGCAGCCAGTCGGGGACAAACTACAATGAGCAGTTCTTC. It codes for CASSQSGTNYNEQFF.

This clonotype was seen once. The chain links TRBV20-1 to TRBJ1-4; 8 bases match TRBD1. CDR1 is DFQATT, CDR2 SNEGSKA, per germline (reference sequence). The junction had 6 bases not matched to a gene; V was cut back by 6 bases and J by 0 bases. CDR3 size: 15 residues. CDR3 sequence reads: CSANGQGSTNEKLFF. Written as DNA, the CDR3 is TGCAGTGCAAACGGACAGGGTTCAACTAATGAAAAACTGTTTTTT.

The gene calls are TRBV25-1 and TRBJ2-6; no clear D. The CDR3 sequence is 15 residues long. Trimming shortened V by 3 bases and J by 3 bases, and 9 bases separated the two germline ends. Germline V CDR1 and CDR2: MGHDK, SYGVNS. CDR3 nucleotide sequence: TGTGCCAGCAGTGACGGCTTAGGTGGGGCCAACGTCCTGACTTTC. Its translation is CASSDGLGGANVLTF.

This clonotype came up many times. V usage is TRBV10-3 and J usage is TRBJ2-3; D call uncertain. The germline CDR1 and CDR2 sequences are ENHRY and SYGVKD. The V end lost 1 base, the J end lost 2 bases, and 7 bases lay between the germline ends. The length of the CDR3 is 14 residues. CDR3 nucleotide sequence: TGTGCCATCAGTGAGTTTGGCACCACAGATACGCAGTATTTT. Amino acid sequence: CAISEFGTTDTQYF.

The chain employs TRBV10-1 and TRBJ2-2; D remains unclear. Germline V gene data show CDR1 as WNHNN and CDR2 as SYGVQD (reference sequence). The germline V and J ends were trimmed by 1 base and 7 bases, with 13 bases remaining between them. CDR3 length: 15 amino acids. Here the CDR3 reads CASSEFAASDGELFF. The DNA of the CDR3 is TGCGCCAGCAGTGAGTTTGCGGCGTCGGACGGGGAGCTGTTTTTT.

The rearrangement joins TRBV10-3 to TRBJ2-7, with TRBD2 matching over 8 bases. From germline, CDR1 is ENHRY and CDR2 SYGVKD. Trimming took 0 bases from V and 5 from J; bases not matched to a gene: 9. This CDR3 comprises 16 residues. The CDR3 sequence: CAISESRASGLHEQYF. The CDR3 DNA is TGTGCCATCAGTGAGTCGCGGGCTAGCGGGCTCCACGAGCAGTACTTC.

This clonotype turned up a few times. The chain carries TRBV30 and TRBJ1-6; 7 bases are a match to TRBD1. The trim removed 4 bases at V and 0 bases at J, leaving 3 bases unmatched. Per germline, CDR1 GTSNPN and CDR2 SVGIG (reference sequence). CDR3 length: 15 amino acids. The CDR3 sequence is CAWTRGSSYNSPLHF. The CDR3 nucleotides are TGTGCCTGGACCAGGGGGAGCTCCTATAATTCACCCCTCCACTTT.

The chain uses TRBV4-1 and TRBJ2-5; D tentatively reads TRBD1 or TRBD2 (6 bases each). The V gene lost 3 bases and the J gene lost 11 bases, with 19 bases spanning the gap. The CDR3 runs to 14 residues. The germline CDR1 and CDR2 sequences are MGHRA and YSYEKL. The CDR3 loop reads CASSQGAPGGEQYF. In DNA form, the CDR3 reads TGCGCCAGCAGCCAGGGGGCCCCCGGGGGTGAGCAGTACTTC.

The chain recombines TRBV5-1 with TRBJ2-3; 12 nucleotides agree with TRBD2. Trimming took 8 bases from V and 4 from J; bases not matched to a gene: 5. CDR1 and CDR2 from the germline V gene are SGHRS and YFSETQ. The CDR3 spans 14 residues. The CDR3 region has the DNA TGCGCCAGTCGCCCTAGCGGGAGGGCAGATACGCAGTATTTT. Translating it yields CASRPSGRADTQYF.

This chain uses TRBV15 with TRBJ2-4; D is uncertain. The germline V gene has CDR1 LNHNV and CDR2 YYDKDF (reference sequence). V was trimmed by 0 bases and J by 6 bases, leaving 12 bases between them. This CDR3 region has 15 residues. The CDR3, as DNA: TGTGCCACCAGCAGAGAATACGGTCTTAGAAACATTCAGTACTTC. It encodes CATSREYGLRNIQYF.

The V and J genes are TRBV5-1 and TRBJ1-2, with D maybe TRBD1 (6 bases). CDR1 and CDR2 from the germline V gene are SGHRS and YFSETQ. Trimming cost V 3 bases and J 7 bases, with 19 bases left between them. This CDR3 region has 15 residues. The chain's CDR3 is CASSSSRGPQSGYTF. The CDR3 DNA reads TGCGCCAGCAGCTCGTCACGGGGGCCCCAGAGTGGCTACACCTTC.